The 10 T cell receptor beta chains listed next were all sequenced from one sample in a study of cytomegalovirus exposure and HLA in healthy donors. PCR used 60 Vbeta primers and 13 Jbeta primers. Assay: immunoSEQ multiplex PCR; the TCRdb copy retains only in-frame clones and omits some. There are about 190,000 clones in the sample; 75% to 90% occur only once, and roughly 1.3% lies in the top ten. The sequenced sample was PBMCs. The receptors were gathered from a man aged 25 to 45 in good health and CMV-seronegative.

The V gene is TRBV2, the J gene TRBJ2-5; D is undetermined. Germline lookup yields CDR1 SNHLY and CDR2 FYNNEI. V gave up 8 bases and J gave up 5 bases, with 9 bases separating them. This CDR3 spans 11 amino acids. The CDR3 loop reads CASEIEETQYF. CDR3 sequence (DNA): TGTGCCAGCGAAATCGAGGAGACCCAGTACTTC. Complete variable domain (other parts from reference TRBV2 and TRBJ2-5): EPEVTQTPSHQVTQMGQEVILRCVPISNHLYFYWYRQILGQKVEFLVSFYNNEISEKSEIFDDQFSVERPDGSNFTLKIRSTKLEDSAMYFCASEIEETQYFGPGTRLLVL.

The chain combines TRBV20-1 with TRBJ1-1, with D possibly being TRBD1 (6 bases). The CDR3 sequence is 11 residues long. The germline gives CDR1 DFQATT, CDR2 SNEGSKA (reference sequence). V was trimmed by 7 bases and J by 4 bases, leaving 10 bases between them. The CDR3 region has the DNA TGCAGTGTAACAGGGCCCACTGAAGCTTTCTTT. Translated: CSVTGPTEAFF.

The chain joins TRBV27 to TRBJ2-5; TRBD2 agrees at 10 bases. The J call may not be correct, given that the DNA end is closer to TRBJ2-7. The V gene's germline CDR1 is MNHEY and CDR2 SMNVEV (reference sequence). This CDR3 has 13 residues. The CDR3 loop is CASTSSGGYEQYF. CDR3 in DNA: TGTGCCAGTACATCTAGCGGGGGCTACGAGCAGTACTTC.

The CDR3 sequence: CASSLATGQETQYF. CDR3 in DNA: TGTGCCAGCAGCTTAGCGACAGGCCAAGAGACCCAGTACTTC. The chain is built from TRBV7-9 and TRBJ2-5, with D perhaps TRBD1 (6 bases). Germline lookup yields CDR1 SEHNR and CDR2 FQNEAQ (reference sequence). The CDR3 extends over 14 amino acids. Deletions cut 0 bases from V and 1 base from J, with 6 bases between.

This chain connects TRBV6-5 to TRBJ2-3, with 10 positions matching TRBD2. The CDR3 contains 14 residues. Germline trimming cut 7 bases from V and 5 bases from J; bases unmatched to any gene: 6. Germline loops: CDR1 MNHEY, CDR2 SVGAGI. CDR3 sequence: CASKSGRGVDTQYF. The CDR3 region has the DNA TGTGCCAGCAAAAGCGGGAGGGGAGTAGATACGCAGTATTTT.

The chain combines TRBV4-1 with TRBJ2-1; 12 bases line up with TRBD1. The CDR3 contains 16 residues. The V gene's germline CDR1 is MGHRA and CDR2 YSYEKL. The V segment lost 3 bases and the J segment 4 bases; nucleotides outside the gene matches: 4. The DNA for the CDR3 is TGCGCCAGCAGCCAGGGGACAGGGGGCGTATACAATGAGCAGTTCTTC. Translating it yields CASSQGTGGVYNEQFF.

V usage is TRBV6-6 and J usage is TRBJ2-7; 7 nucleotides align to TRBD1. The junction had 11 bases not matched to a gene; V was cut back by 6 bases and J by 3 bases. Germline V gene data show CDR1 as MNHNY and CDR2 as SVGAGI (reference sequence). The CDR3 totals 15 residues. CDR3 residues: CASSTNPGTVYEQYF. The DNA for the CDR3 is TGTGCCAGCAGCACGAATCCCGGGACAGTCTACGAGCAGTACTTC.

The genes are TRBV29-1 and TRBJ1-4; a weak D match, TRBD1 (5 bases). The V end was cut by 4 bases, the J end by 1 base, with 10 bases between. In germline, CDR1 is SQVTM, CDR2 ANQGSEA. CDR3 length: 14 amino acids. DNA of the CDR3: TGCAGCGTTGGGGGGAGGGGAACTAATGAAAAACTGTTTTTT. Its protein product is CSVGGRGTNEKLFF.

The CDR3 DNA sequence: TGTGCCAGCAGCTACCGACAGGGATTAGGCGATGGCTACACCTTC. Translated: CASSYRQGLGDGYTF. V is TRBV7-6 and J is TRBJ1-2; TRBD1 matches 7 bases. V was clipped by 4 bases and J by 6 bases; unmatched bases: 11. Germline CDR1 and CDR2: SGHVS and FNYEAQ. The CDR3 totals 15 residues.

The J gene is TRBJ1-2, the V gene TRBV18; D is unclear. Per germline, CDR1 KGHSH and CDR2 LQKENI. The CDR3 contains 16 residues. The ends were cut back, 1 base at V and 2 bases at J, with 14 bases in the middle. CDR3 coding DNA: TGTGCCAGCTCACCACGAGCACACAGAGACAACTATGGCTACACCTTC. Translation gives CASSPRAHRDNYGYTF.